The 23 T cell receptor beta chains below were found in one sample sequenced in a study of radiotherapy plus CTLA-4 blockade in lung cancer. Clones were sequenced by immunoSEQ multiplex PCR, and TCRdb holds only the in-frame ones, with some missing. There are around 37,000 clones in the sample; 75% occur only once, and about 14% lies in the top ten. The source was peripheral blood, collected from a patient treated with radiotherapy plus ipilimumab. These receptors all stem from a human donor with non-small cell lung cancer that progressed on radiotherapy plus ipilimumab.

The CDR3: CASSPDTARTYEQYF. Written as DNA, the CDR3 is TGTGCCAGCAGCCCGGACACGGCCAGGACCTACGAGCAGTACTTC. V gene TRBV5-5 combines with J gene TRBJ2-7; D is possibly TRBD1 (5 bases). The ends were cut back, 4 bases at V and 2 bases at J, with 16 bases in the middle. The CDR3 has 15 amino acids. The germline CDR1 and CDR2 sequences are SGHKS and YYEKEE (reference sequence).

The rearrangement links TRBV5-4 to TRBJ2-1; 8 bases line up with TRBD2. The V and J ends lost 4 bases and 2 bases, in that order; junction bases with no gene match: 14. The germline CDR1 and CDR2 sequences are SGHNT and YYREEE (reference sequence). CDR3 length: 18 amino acids. CDR3 sequence: CASSTPPLAGGTYNEQFF. CDR3 sequence (DNA): TGTGCCAGCAGCACCCCACCCCTAGCGGGTGGGACCTACAATGAGCAGTTCTTC.

This clone was counted a few times. This rearrangement joins TRBV7-9 to TRBJ2-5, with D possibly being TRBD1 (6 bases). Per the germline V gene, CDR1 is SEHNR and CDR2 is FQNEAQ (reference sequence). V lost 6 bases and J 7 bases, leaving 15 bases between the germline ends. The CDR3 covers 13 residues. The CDR3, as DNA: TGTGCCAGCAGTCTGGACAGCCCTGGGACCCAGTACTTC. It codes for CASSLDSPGTQYF.

This chain joins TRBV10-3 and TRBJ1-2; D is undetermined. CDR3 length equals 14 residues. CDR1 is ENHRY, CDR2 SYGVKD, per germline. V shed 4 bases and J shed 8 bases, with 17 bases lying between them. The CDR3 nucleotides read TGTGCCATCAGTGGAACGCTCGGGAGTGGCGGCTACACCTTC. Its protein is CAISGTLGSGGYTF.

The V and J genes are TRBV6-1 and TRBJ2-1; D possibly corresponds to TRBD2 (6 bases). Trimming removed 6 bases from V and 2 bases from J, with 14 bases in between. Germline-derived CDR1 and CDR2 are MNHNS and SASEGT. This CDR3 spans 15 amino acids. CDR3 amino acids: CASSQGRQPYNEQFF. CDR3 nucleotides: TGTGCCAGCAGCCAAGGGAGGCAGCCCTACAATGAGCAGTTCTTC.

The chain employs TRBV4-1 and TRBJ1-1; 8 positions agree with TRBD1. The CDR3 sequence is 18 residues long. The germline gives CDR1 MGHRA, CDR2 YSYEKL. Losses at the gene ends were 1 base for V and 1 base for J; bases not matched to a gene: 11. The CDR3, as DNA: TGCGCCAGCAGCCAAGGATCCGCCGGGACAGGATGGAACACTGAAGCTTTCTTT. This encodes CASSQGSAGTGWNTEAFF.

The rearrangement links TRBV2 to TRBJ1-4; TRBD1 is a possible D gene (5 bases). This CDR3 is 13 amino acids long. V was cut by 6 bases and J by 16 bases, with 21 bases left in between. The germline V gene has CDR1 SNHLY and CDR2 FYNNEI. The chain's CDR3 is CASRASVGLGGFF. CDR3 DNA sequence: TGTGCCAGCAGGGCCTCGGTGGGACTAGGAGGGTTTTTT.

The gene calls are TRBV5-4 and TRBJ1-2, with D maybe TRBD1 (6 bases). In germline, CDR1 is SGHNT, CDR2 YYREEE (reference sequence). Trimming cost V 2 bases and J 5 bases, with 13 bases left between them. This CDR3 has 14 amino acids. The CDR3 is CASSFRGADYGYTF. In DNA form, the CDR3 reads TGTGCCAGCAGCTTCCGGGGGGCGGATTATGGCTACACCTTC.

The chain carries TRBV2 and TRBJ2-1, with D uncertain. The CDR3 has 14 residues. CDR1 and CDR2 (germline): SNHLY, FYNNEI. V was shortened by 4 bases and J by 5 bases, with 12 bases between the two germline ends. In DNA form, the CDR3 reads TGTGCCAGCAGTGCTACCGCGAACAACAATGAGCAGTTCTTC. This gives the protein CASSATANNNEQFF.

The rearrangement links TRBV10-3 to TRBJ1-1; no clear D gene. CDR1 ENHRY and CDR2 SYGVKD come from the germline V gene. The CDR3 is made up of 13 amino acids. V was cut by 4 bases and J by 3 bases, with 9 bases left in between. The CDR3 loop is CAISVGRDTEAFF. The CDR3 bases are TGTGCCATCAGTGTAGGGAGGGACACTGAAGCTTTCTTT.

The chain recombines TRBV6-5 with TRBJ2-7; 8 nucleotides agree with TRBD2. CDR3 length equals 15 residues. CDR1 and CDR2 (germline): MNHEY, SVGAGI. With 5 bases clipped from V and 3 bases from J, the junction kept 9 bases outside the gene matches. In DNA form, the CDR3 reads TGTGCCAGCAGTCCGGGTTCGGGAGGGGTCTACGAGCAGTACTTC. Amino acids: CASSPGSGGVYEQYF.

The chain has TRBV14 and TRBJ2-1; 10 positions agree with TRBD1. The CDR3 spans 16 residues. Trimming removed 3 bases from V and 7 bases from J; junction bases left unmatched: 9. Per the germline V gene, CDR1 is SGHDN and CDR2 is FVKESK. The DNA for the CDR3 is TGTGCCAGCAGCCATCTAGACAGGGGGCGCAGGAATGAGCAGTTCTTC. Translation gives CASSHLDRGRRNEQFF.

This rearrangement joins TRBV4-3 to TRBJ1-4, with 10 bases identical to TRBD1. The CDR3 covers 16 residues. V dropped 4 bases and J dropped 4; count of bases not matched to a gene: 6. Germline loops: CDR1 LGHNA, CDR2 YSLEER. The DNA of the CDR3 is TGCGCCAGCAGCCCTAGACAGGGGGCTATTAATGAAAAACTGTTTTTT. Its protein is CASSPRQGAINEKLFF.

This clone was observed once. The V gene is TRBV28, the J gene TRBJ1-2; D is perhaps TRBD1 (6 bases). The V and J ends lost 2 bases and 4 bases respectively, with 17 bases between them. This CDR3 is built from 16 residues. CDR1 is MDHEN and CDR2 is SYDVKM in the germline V gene. The CDR3: CASSLAGGGLSYGYTF. DNA for the CDR3: TGTGCCAGCAGTTTAGCCGGGGGCGGCTTAAGCTATGGCTACACCTTC.

The rearrangement joins TRBV5-1 to TRBJ2-1; 10 nucleotides line up with TRBD2. The CDR3 is 15 residues long. The J segment lost 9 bases and the V segment lost 0 bases, leaving 6 bases of the junction unmatched. Germline CDR1 reads SGHRS; CDR2 reads YFSETQ. CDR3 sequence (DNA): TGCGCCAGCAGCTTGGCCCCTAGCGGGAGCGGTGAGCAGTTCTTC. Translation gives CASSLAPSGSGEQFF.

The gene calls are TRBV7-2 and TRBJ1-3, with 10 bases that match TRBD1. CDR3 length: 16 amino acids. The V segment lost 7 bases and the J segment 0 bases; nucleotides outside the gene matches: 6. Germline assignment: CDR1 SGHTA and CDR2 FQGNSA. CDR3 sequence: CASKGGQGPSGNTIYF. The CDR3 nucleotides are TGTGCCAGCAAGGGGGGACAGGGGCCCTCTGGAAACACCATATATTTT.

The gene calls are TRBV19 and TRBJ2-7; the D gene is possibly TRBD1 (6 bases). This CDR3 comprises 15 residues. V was cut by 5 bases and J by 2 bases, with 16 bases left in between. Germline V lookup: CDR1 LNHDA, CDR2 SQIVND (reference sequence). For the CDR3, the DNA is TGTGCCAGTAGTCCGAGGGGGACGAGGACCTACGAGCAGTACTTC. Protein: CASSPRGTRTYEQYF.

The rearrangement links TRBV27 to TRBJ2-7; TRBD2 might be the D (6 bases). Trimming pared 5 bases from V and 6 bases from J, leaving 23 bases between. CDR3 length: 16 residues. Germline lookup yields CDR1 MNHEY and CDR2 SMNVEV (reference sequence). The DNA of the CDR3 is TGTGCCAGCAGTAGAATTAGCGGAGGGGCCTCGGGCGAGCAGTACTTC. Amino acids: CASSRISGGASGEQYF.

The chain combines TRBV5-1 with TRBJ1-6, with TRBD1 identical over 11 bases. This CDR3 is 17 amino acids long. Per the germline V gene, CDR1 is SGHRS and CDR2 is YFSETQ. The V segment lost 4 bases and the J segment 4 bases; nucleotides outside the gene matches: 7. In nucleotides, the CDR3 is TGCGCCAGCAGCCTCGGACAGGGGGCCGTTTATAATTCACCCCTCCACTTT. This codes for CASSLGQGAVYNSPLHF.

The rearrangement links TRBV4-2 to TRBJ1-4, with D unclear. The CDR3 covers 16 residues. CDR1 LGHNA and CDR2 YNFKEQ come from the germline V gene. V lost 0 bases and J 8 bases, leaving 16 bases between the germline ends. The CDR3 bases are TGTGCCAGCAGCCAAGATTGGTCTGGGAGGGCGGAAAAACTGTTTTTT. Its translation is CASSQDWSGRAEKLFF.

This chain links TRBV19 with TRBJ1-2; D unresolved. V lost 7 bases and J 7 bases, leaving 10 bases between the germline ends. The germline CDR1 and CDR2 sequences are LNHDA and SQIVND (reference sequence). The CDR3 runs to 11 residues. The chain's CDR3 is CASMAGRGYTF. CDR3 nucleotide sequence: TGTGCCAGTATGGCAGGACGTGGCTACACCTTC.

This chain links TRBV2 with TRBJ1-1, with a tentative D call TRBD1 (5 bases). V was pared by 7 bases and J by 1 base, with 10 bases between. Germline CDR1 reads SNHLY; CDR2 reads FYNNEI. The CDR3 spans 13 residues. This CDR3 is CASKVGPNTEAFF. Written as DNA, the CDR3 is TGTGCCAGCAAAGTGGGACCGAACACTGAAGCTTTCTTT.

The V and J genes are TRBV5-1 and TRBJ2-7; D possibly corresponds to TRBD2 (6 bases). Trimming shortened V by 4 bases and J by 2 bases, and 16 bases separated the two germline ends. Germline values: CDR1 SGHRS, CDR2 YFSETQ. This CDR3 is built from 15 residues. Here the CDR3 reads CASSDGGGSPYEQYF. DNA of the CDR3: TGCGCCAGCAGCGATGGGGGAGGTAGCCCCTACGAGCAGTACTTC. Variable domain in full (rest from reference TRBV5-1 and TRBJ2-7): KAGVTQTPRYLIKTRGQQVTLSCSPISGHRSVSWYQQTPGQGLQFLFEYFSETQRNKGNFPGRFSGRQFSNSRSEMNVSTLELGDSALYLCASSDGGGSPYEQYFGPGTRLTVT.